This passage covers 14 T cell receptor beta chains from one sample sequenced in a study of response to subunit inactivated influenza vaccine. One entry per CDR3 protein, called by TCRdb with MiXCR from the RT-PCR reads. The sample comprises 650,000 to 800,000 distinct CDR3 sequences, approximately 17% of which are singletons, and approximately 11% rests with the top ten. The sequencing used PBMCs from blood, collected roughly 5 days after vaccination. Source of these receptors: a man aged 50 to 60 who received an inactivated influenza vaccine.

The chain employs TRBV25-1 and TRBJ2-1; 10 bases map to TRBD2. CDR3 length: 17 residues. V shed 6 bases and J 5 bases; nucleotides not matched to a gene: 13. Germline assignment: CDR1 MGHDK and CDR2 SYGVNS. CDR3 in amino acids: CASSDGNGLADHNEQFF. CDR3 in DNA: TGTGCCAGCAGCGATGGGAATGGACTAGCGGACCACAATGAGCAGTTCTTC.

This clonotype was recorded a few times. This chain uses TRBV6-5 with TRBJ2-7; no reliable D call. Germline V gene sequence: CDR1 MNHEY, CDR2 SVGAGI. V was shortened by 4 bases and J by 2 bases, with 12 bases between the two germline ends. The CDR3 is 14 residues long. The CDR3 is CASSLGARAYEQYF. The CDR3, as DNA: TGTGCCAGCAGTTTGGGCGCGCGAGCCTACGAGCAGTACTTC.

The chain employs TRBV7-9 and TRBJ2-7; 8 bases agree with TRBD2. With 5 bases clipped from V and 3 bases from J, the junction kept 6 bases outside the gene matches. There are 14 residues in the CDR3. Per the germline V gene, CDR1 is SEHNR and CDR2 is FQNEAQ (reference sequence). CDR3 region: CASSATSGYYEQYF. CDR3 coding DNA: TGTGCCAGCAGCGCAACTAGCGGCTACTACGAGCAGTACTTC.

The V gene is TRBV20-1, the J gene TRBJ2-3; D gene ambiguous. The V gene's germline CDR1 is DFQATT and CDR2 SNEGSKA (reference sequence). The CDR3 has 12 amino acids. Trimming cost V 1 base and J 5 bases, with 7 bases left between them. The CDR3 is CSARATKDTQYF. DNA for the CDR3: TGCAGTGCTAGAGCTACCAAAGATACGCAGTATTTT.

There are a few counts of this clonotype. This rearrangement joins TRBV20-1 to TRBJ2-1, with D perhaps TRBD2 (6 bases). Per the germline V gene, CDR1 is DFQATT and CDR2 is SNEGSKA (reference sequence). The CDR3 covers 17 residues. The germline V and J ends were trimmed by 0 bases and 0 bases, with 15 bases remaining between them. CDR3 protein: CSARDKGGMGSYNEQFF. Written as DNA, the CDR3 is TGCAGTGCTAGAGACAAGGGCGGGATGGGCTCCTACAATGAGCAGTTCTTC.

In this sample, this clonotype turned up many times. CDR3 DNA: TGTGCCAGCAGCTTAAGACAGGGTGGAGAAAAACTGTTTTTT. Its protein product is CASSLRQGGEKLFF. The chain is built from TRBV7-8 and TRBJ1-4; 7 positions match TRBD1. This CDR3 is built from 14 residues. The V and J ends lost 2 bases and 8 bases, in that order; junction bases with no gene match: 5. The germline V gene has CDR1 SGHVS and CDR2 FQNEAQ. The full variable domain, rest sourced from reference TRBV7-8 and TRBJ1-4, is GAGVSQSPRYKVAKRGQDVALRCDPISGHVSLFWYQQALGQGPEFLTYFQNEAQLDKSGLPSDRFFAERPEGSVSTLKIQRTQQEDSAVYLCASSLRQGGEKLFFGSGTQLSVL.

The chain links TRBV10-3 to TRBJ2-6, with D unresolved. Trimming cost V 0 bases and J 2 bases, with 8 bases left between them. The germline V gene has CDR1 ENHRY and CDR2 SYGVKD. The CDR3 runs to 16 residues. The CDR3 reads CAISESRGTGANVLTF. The CDR3 region has the DNA TGTGCCATCAGTGAGTCACGCGGAACTGGGGCCAACGTCCTGACTTTC.

This clonotype was observed a handful of times. This CDR3 reads CASSPRRTGEQYF. The CDR3 coding sequence is TGTGCCAGCAGTCCGCGACGGACAGGCGAGCAGTACTTC. The J gene is TRBJ2-7, the V gene TRBV12-3 or TRBV12-4; 7 bases line up with TRBD1. CDR3 size: 13 residues. The J segment lost 6 bases and the V segment lost 5 bases, leaving 7 bases of the junction unmatched.

The rearrangement links TRBV6-5 to TRBJ2-7, with D perhaps TRBD2 (5 bases). Trimming took off 0 bases at V and 5 bases at J, with 8 bases between the two ends. CDR1 and CDR2 (germline): MNHEY, SVGAGI. This CDR3 comprises 13 residues. The CDR3 nucleotides are TGTGCCAGCAGTTACTCTAGCGTGAACGAGCAGTACTTC. Its translation is CASSYSSVNEQYF.

The V and J genes are TRBV11-1 and TRBJ2-1; 7 bases agree with TRBD2. Looked up from germline, CDR1 is SGHAT and CDR2 is FQDESV (reference sequence). The CDR3 has 18 residues. Trimming removed 5 bases from V and 0 bases from J; junction bases left unmatched: 13. The CDR3: CASSEVVFREASYNEQFF. As DNA, the CDR3 is TGTGCCAGCAGCGAGGTGGTCTTCCGGGAGGCCTCCTACAATGAGCAGTTCTTC.

The chain has TRBV28 and TRBJ2-1; TRBD1 agrees at 7 bases. Per germline, CDR1 MDHEN and CDR2 SYDVKM. Trimming removed 1 base from V and 6 bases from J; junction bases left unmatched: 6. The CDR3 contains 15 residues. CDR3 region: CASSLYDRVGNEQFF. The CDR3 DNA reads as TGTGCCAGCAGTTTATATGACAGGGTGGGCAATGAGCAGTTCTTC.

The chain carries TRBV28 and TRBJ2-3, with D possibly TRBD2 on 5 matching bases. Trimming pared 2 bases from V and 4 bases from J, leaving 13 bases between. CDR1 and CDR2 from the germline V gene are MDHEN and SYDVKM. The CDR3 runs to 15 residues. The CDR3 bases are TGTGCCAGCAGTTTAATAAGGTGGGGAGCAGATACGCAGTATTTT. Translation: CASSLIRWGADTQYF. Supplemented by reference TRBV28 and TRBJ2-3, the full variable domain reads DVKVTQSSRYLVKRTGEKVFLECVQDMDHENMFWYRQDPGLGLRLIYFSYDVKMKEKGDIPEGYSVSREKKERFSLILESASTNQTSMYLCASSLIRWGADTQYFGPGTRLTVL.

In its sample, this clonotype was seen a few times. V gene TRBV7-2 combines with J gene TRBJ2-3, with TRBD2 matching 12 bases. The germline V gene encodes CDR1 SGHTA and CDR2 FQGNSA. This CDR3 spans 16 amino acids. The ends lost 4 bases at V and 4 bases at J; junction bases unmatched: 6. This CDR3 reads CASSSGLAGRSDTQYF. The CDR3 DNA follows: TGTGCCAGCAGCTCAGGACTAGCGGGGAGATCAGATACGCAGTATTTT.

This clonotype occurred a few times. The chain joins TRBV7-2 to TRBJ2-3; D call uncertain. This CDR3 comprises 15 residues. V lost 5 bases, J lost 0 bases, and 12 bases lay in between. Germline V gene data show CDR1 as SGHTA and CDR2 as FQGNSA. In DNA, the CDR3 is TGTGCCAGCAGCCTCGGTAGGGTTAGCACAGATACGCAGTATTTT. Its translation: CASSLGRVSTDTQYF.